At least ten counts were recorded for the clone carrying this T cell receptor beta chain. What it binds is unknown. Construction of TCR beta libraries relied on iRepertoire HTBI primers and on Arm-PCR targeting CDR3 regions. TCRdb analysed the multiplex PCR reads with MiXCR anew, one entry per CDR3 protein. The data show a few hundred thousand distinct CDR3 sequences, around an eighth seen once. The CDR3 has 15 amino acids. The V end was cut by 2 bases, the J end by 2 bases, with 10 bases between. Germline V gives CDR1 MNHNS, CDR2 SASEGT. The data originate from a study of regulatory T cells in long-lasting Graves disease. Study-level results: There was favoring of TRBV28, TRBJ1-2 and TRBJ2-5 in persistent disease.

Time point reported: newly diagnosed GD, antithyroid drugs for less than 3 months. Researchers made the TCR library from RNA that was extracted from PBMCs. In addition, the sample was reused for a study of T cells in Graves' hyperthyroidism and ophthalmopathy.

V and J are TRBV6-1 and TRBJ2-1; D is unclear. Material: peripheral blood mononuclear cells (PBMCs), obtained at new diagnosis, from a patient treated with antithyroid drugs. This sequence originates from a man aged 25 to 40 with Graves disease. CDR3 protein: CASSERGSPYNEQFF. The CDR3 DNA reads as TGTGCCAGCAGTGAACGTGGCAGCCCCTACAATGAGCAGTTCTTC.